Sequencing of this T cell receptor beta chain was carried out in a study of human T cells and chemical hapten exposure. TCRdb redid the calling of the RACE reads with MiXCR, one entry per CDR3 protein. Among 300,000 to 450,000 distinct CDR3 sequences, 5.1% were seen once, and the ten largest hold just over 2.5%. This clonotype appeared many times. What it binds is not known. Study-wide points: Counts of TCRs expanded at PT1 correlated positively with patch test score.

Described time point: pre-sensitization, week 0. As for treatment: therapeutic diphenylcyclopropenone sensitization with weekly scalp DPC. The CDR3 runs to 14 residues. Per germline, CDR1 MNHEY and CDR2 SVGAGI. The V end lost 6 bases, the J end lost 5 bases, and 13 bases lay between the germline ends. The sequence came from a woman aged 50 to 60 with alopecia areata. Some clones in this sample may be carry-over from other donors' samples. Specimen: whole blood, collected in connection with sensitization to the hapten diphenylcyclopropenone (DPC). The gene calls are TRBV6-5 and TRBJ2-2, with D maybe TRBD1 (6 bases). Here the CDR3 DNA reads TGTGCCAGCAGCCGGCGGCAGGGGACCGGGGAGCTGTTTTTT. Protein sequence: CASSRRQGTGELFF.